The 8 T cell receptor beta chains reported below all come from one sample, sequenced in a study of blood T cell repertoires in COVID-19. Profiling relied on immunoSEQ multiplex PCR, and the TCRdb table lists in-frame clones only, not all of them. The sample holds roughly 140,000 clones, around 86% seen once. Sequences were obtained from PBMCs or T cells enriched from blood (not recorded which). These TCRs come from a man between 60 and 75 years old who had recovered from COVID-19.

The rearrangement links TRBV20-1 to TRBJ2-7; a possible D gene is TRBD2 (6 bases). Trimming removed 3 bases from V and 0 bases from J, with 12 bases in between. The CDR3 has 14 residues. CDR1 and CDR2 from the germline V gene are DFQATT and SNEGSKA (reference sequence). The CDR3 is CSASRGAYSYEQYF. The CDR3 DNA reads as TGCAGTGCTAGTCGCGGGGCTTACTCCTACGAGCAGTACTTC.

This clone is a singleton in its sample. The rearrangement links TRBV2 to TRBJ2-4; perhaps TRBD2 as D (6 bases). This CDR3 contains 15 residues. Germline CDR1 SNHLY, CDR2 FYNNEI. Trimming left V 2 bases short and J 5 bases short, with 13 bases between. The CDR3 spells CASSEWGRRQNIQYF. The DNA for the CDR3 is TGTGCCAGCAGTGAATGGGGGAGGAGGCAAAACATTCAGTACTTC.

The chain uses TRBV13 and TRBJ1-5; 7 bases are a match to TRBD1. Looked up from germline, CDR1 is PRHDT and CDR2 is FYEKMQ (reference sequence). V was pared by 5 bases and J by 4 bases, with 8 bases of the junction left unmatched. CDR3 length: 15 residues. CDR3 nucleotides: TGTGCCAGCAGCGAAAGGGGGCGGATAAATCAGCCCCAGCATTTT. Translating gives CASSERGRINQPQHF.

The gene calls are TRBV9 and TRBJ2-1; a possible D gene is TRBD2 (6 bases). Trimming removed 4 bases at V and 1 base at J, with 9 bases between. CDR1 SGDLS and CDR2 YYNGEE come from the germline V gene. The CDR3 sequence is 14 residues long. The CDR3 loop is CASSISGSYNEQFF. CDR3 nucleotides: TGTGCCAGCAGCATTAGCGGTTCCTACAATGAGCAGTTCTTC.

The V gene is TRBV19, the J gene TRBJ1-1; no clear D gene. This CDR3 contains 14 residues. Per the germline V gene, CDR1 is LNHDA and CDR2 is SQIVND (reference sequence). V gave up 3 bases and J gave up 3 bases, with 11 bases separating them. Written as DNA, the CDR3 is TGTGCCAGTAGTATTAAAGGAGAACACACTGAAGCTTTCTTT. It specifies CASSIKGEHTEAFF.

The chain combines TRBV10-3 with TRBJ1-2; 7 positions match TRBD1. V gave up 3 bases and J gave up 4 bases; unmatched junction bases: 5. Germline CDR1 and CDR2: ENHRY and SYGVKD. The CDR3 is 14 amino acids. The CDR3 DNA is TGTGCCATCAGTGATACAGGGGTTACCTATGGCTACACCTTC. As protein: CAISDTGVTYGYTF.

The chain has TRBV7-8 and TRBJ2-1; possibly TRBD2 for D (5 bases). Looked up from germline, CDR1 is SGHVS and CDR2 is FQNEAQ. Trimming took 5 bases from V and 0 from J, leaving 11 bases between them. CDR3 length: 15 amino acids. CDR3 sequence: CASSRRESSYNEQFF. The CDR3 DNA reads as TGTGCCAGCAGCCGAAGGGAGAGCTCCTACAATGAGCAGTTCTTC. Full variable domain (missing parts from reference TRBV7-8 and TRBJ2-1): GAGVSQSPRYKVAKRGQDVALRCDPISGHVSLFWYQQALGQGPEFLTYFQNEAQLDKSGLPSDRFFAERPEGSVSTLKIQRTQQEDSAVYLCASSRRESSYNEQFFGPGTRLTVL.

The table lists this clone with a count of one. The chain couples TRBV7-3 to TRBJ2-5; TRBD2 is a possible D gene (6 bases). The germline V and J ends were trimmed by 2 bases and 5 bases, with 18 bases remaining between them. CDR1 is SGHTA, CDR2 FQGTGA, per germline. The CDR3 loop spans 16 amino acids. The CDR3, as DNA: TGTGCCAGCAGCTTATTGGGGGGTATGACTGGGGAGACCCAGTACTTC. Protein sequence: CASSLLGGMTGETQYF.